This T cell receptor beta chain was documented in a study of blood T cell repertoires in COVID-19. Study-level background: In each case, the material was cDNA or gDNA derived from T cells, B-cell-depleted T cells, or PBMCs.

In the authors' workflow: Reference gene primers were amplified, and this amplification served to estimate nucleated cell counts. Repertoires were generated with immunoSEQ multiplex PCR, while TCRdb's copy carries only in-frame clones and drops some. The DNA gave D and trimming, while V, J and clone size come from that table. Seen here are under 150,000 clones, roughly nine tenths observed once, and the top ten hold around 3.6%. Germline V lookup: CDR1 SNHLY, CDR2 FYNNEI. With V trimmed by 6 bases and J by 0 bases, 10 bases remained unmatched. The CDR3 consists of 17 residues. The count of this clone is one.

The specimen sequenced was peripheral blood. The chain links TRBV2 to TRBJ2-4, with 8 bases identical to TRBD2. The clonotype was recovered from a man aged 50-59 years with active COVID-19. As DNA, the CDR3 is TGTGCCAGCAGCGGGGGGGCATTGGACCTAGCCAAAAACATTCAGTACTTC. Its translation is CASSGGALDLAKNIQYF.